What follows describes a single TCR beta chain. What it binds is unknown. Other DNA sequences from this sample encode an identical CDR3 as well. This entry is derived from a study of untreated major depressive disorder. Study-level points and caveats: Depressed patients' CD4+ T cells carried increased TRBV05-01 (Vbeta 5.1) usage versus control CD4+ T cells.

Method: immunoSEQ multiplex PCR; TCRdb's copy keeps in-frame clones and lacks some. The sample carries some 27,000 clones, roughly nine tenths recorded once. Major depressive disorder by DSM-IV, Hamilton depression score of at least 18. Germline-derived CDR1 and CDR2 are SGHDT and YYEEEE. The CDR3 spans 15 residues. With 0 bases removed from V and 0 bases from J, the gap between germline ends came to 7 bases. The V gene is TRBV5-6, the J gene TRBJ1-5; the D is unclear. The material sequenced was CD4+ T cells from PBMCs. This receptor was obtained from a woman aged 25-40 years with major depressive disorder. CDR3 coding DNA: TGTGCCAGCAGCTTGGGGGGTTATAGCAATCAGCCCCAGCATTTT. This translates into CASSLGGYSNQPQHF.